This T cell receptor (beta chain) is drawn from a study of naive and memory T cell subsets. Two oligonucleotides, mixed equimolar, formed the beta constant-region primer covering TRBC1 and TRBC2. The ligated cDNA underwent four PCR rounds using SP2 and nested alpha and beta constant-region primers. TCRdb processed the UMI-ligation and nested PCR reads anew with MiXCR; each CDR3 protein has one entry. The table records 130,000 or so distinct CDR3 sequences, 35% to 45% of them present only once. Sequenced sample: central memory CD4+ T cells from blood. The clonotype was recovered from a human donor in good health.

CDR3 sequence: CSARAGEGLAFGGELFF. CDR3 DNA: TGCAGTGCTAGAGCAGGCGAGGGACTAGCGTTTGGCGGGGAGCTGTTTTTT. This chain uses TRBV20-1 with TRBJ2-2, with 10 bases aligning to TRBD2. The CDR3 runs 17 residues. The germline V gene encodes CDR1 DFQATT and CDR2 SNEGSKA (reference sequence). J lost 7 bases, V lost 1 base, and 12 bases had no gene match.